This T cell receptor (beta chain) appears in the sequencing data of a study of tissue T cells after allogeneic stem cell transplantation. As regards this clone: The genes and germline here are from mouse. The read terminates 1 residue ahead of where the CDR3 ends, so the germline J gene completes it.

The germline gives CDR1 SNHLY, CDR2 FYNGKV (reference sequence). V lost 4 bases, J lost 7 bases, and 7 bases lay in between. CDR3 length: 12 amino acids. Data came from immunoSEQ multiplex PCR; TCRdb stores just in-frame clones and leaves some out. The sample comprises roughly 50,000 clones, 65% to 80% of which are singletons, and about 0.7% rests with the top ten. This TCR came from a pool of C57BL/6 mice in good health. The V call is TRBV3, the J call TRBJ1-4; a weak D match, TRBD1 (6 bases). Specimen: sorted cells pooled from one or two spleens. CDR3 DNA (partial): TGTGCCAGCAGCTCACAGGGCGAAAGATTATTT. Encoded protein: CASSSQGERLF. The whole CDR3 protein reads CASSSQGERLFF. Using reference TRBV3 and TRBJ1-4 for the parts outside the CDR3, the full variable domain is GPKVLQIPSHQIIDMGQMVTLNCDPVSNHLYFYWYKQILGQQMEFLVNFYNGKVMEKSKLFKDQFSVERPDGSYFTLKIQPTALEDSAVYFCASSSQGERLFFGHGTKLSVL.